This TCR beta chain was documented in a study of T-cell memory formation after mild COVID-19. Study-wide points: Clones that got smaller from day 15 to 85 had even CD4/CD8, while clones growing later tipped toward CD4+. Some clones that responded turned up in pre-infection memory, which suggests that cross-reactive memory joined in.

As to this clonotype: Its matching antigen is unknown.

V was clipped by 0 bases and J by 0 bases, with 11 bases between them. The V gene's germline CDR1 is SGHRS and CDR2 YFSETQ. This CDR3 is built from 16 residues. Constant-segment-primed 5'RACE gave TCR alpha and TCR beta cDNA libraries with sample barcodes and UMIs. From the 5' RACE reads, TCRdb called clonotypes with MiXCR, one entry per CDR3 protein. The repertoire holds hundreds of thousands of distinct CDR3 sequences, with around 21% as singletons. Sequences were obtained from PBMCs or a T cell subset sorted from them (not recorded which). The chain carries TRBV5-1 and TRBJ2-3, with a weak D call TRBD1 (5 bases). The sequence was obtained from an adult woman who had mild COVID-19 (a few samples of this study predate the infection). Cell type and time point are not known. CDR3 sequence reads: CASSLADTSSTDTQYF. The CDR3 DNA reads as TGCGCCAGCAGCTTGGCGGACACCTCTAGCACAGATACGCAGTATTTT.